One sample yielded the 7 T cell receptor beta chains listed below, sequenced in a study of blood T cell repertoires in COVID-19. The protocol was immunoSEQ multiplex PCR, while the TCRdb copy is restricted to in-frame clones and leaves out a portion. This table holds 200,000 to 300,000 clones, approximately 86% found once. The sample taken for sequencing was peripheral blood. The receptors were gathered from a man younger than 45 with active or convalescent COVID-19.

A few counts support this clone. The chain has TRBV4-3 and TRBJ1-5, with no clear D. V was shortened by 1 base and J by 7 bases, with 8 bases between the two germline ends. The CDR3 spans 13 residues. Germline V gene lookup returns CDR1 LGHNA and CDR2 YSLEER. The CDR3 here is CASSQATMQPQHF. The CDR3 DNA sequence: TGCGCCAGCAGCCAAGCGACAATGCAGCCCCAGCATTTT.

This clone has only a few counts. The chain combines TRBV18 with TRBJ1-1; maybe TRBD1 (5 bases). CDR1 KGHSH and CDR2 LQKENI come from the germline V gene. The CDR3 has 16 residues. The V end was cut by 3 bases, the J end by 4 bases, with 18 bases between. The CDR3 here is CASSPELLGTSTEAFF. The CDR3 DNA is TGTGCCAGCTCACCCGAACTTTTGGGGACTTCCACTGAAGCTTTCTTT. The variable domain in full, with the rest retrieved from reference TRBV18 and TRBJ1-1, is NAGVMQNPRHLVRRRGQEARLRCSPMKGHSHVYWYRQLPEEGLKFMVYLQKENIIDESGMPKERFSAEFPKEGPSILRIQQVVRGDSAAYFCASSPELLGTSTEAFFGQGTRLTVV.

The rearrangement uses TRBV7-9 and TRBJ1-2; D uncertain. Deletions cut 7 bases from V and 8 bases from J, with 11 bases between. The CDR3 covers 11 residues. Germline loops: CDR1 SEHNR, CDR2 FQNEAQ (reference sequence). The CDR3 bases are TGTGCCAGCACCTCGAGCGGCGGCTACACCTTC. It encodes CASTSSGGYTF.

The chain carries TRBV15 and TRBJ1-4, with 7 bases lining up with TRBD1. This CDR3 has 20 residues. Germline CDR1 is LNHNV and CDR2 is YYDKDF (reference sequence). The ends lost 0 bases at V and 0 bases at J; junction bases unmatched: 13. The CDR3 DNA reads as TGTGCCACCAGCAGAGACCTTGGAGGGGGCCCCTTTGCAACTAATGAAAAACTGTTTTTT. It yields the protein CATSRDLGGGPFATNEKLFF.

J is TRBJ2-1 and V is TRBV18; 7 bases match TRBD2. The CDR3 covers 15 residues. CDR1 and CDR2 from the germline V gene are KGHSH and LQKENI. V lost 3 bases, J lost 4 bases, and 6 bases stayed unmatched. The CDR3 bases are TGTGCCAGCTCACCCGGACTAGGCGATTACAATGAGCAGTTCTTC. Translation: CASSPGLGDYNEQFF.

The J gene is TRBJ1-1, the V gene TRBV6-5, with TRBD1 as a possible D gene (6 bases). The germline gives CDR1 MNHEY, CDR2 SVGAGI. This CDR3 contains 16 residues. Trimming left V 2 bases short and J 3 bases short, with 16 bases between. The CDR3 nucleotides read TGTGCCAGCAGTTACCCCTCAGAGGGGGGGTACACTGAAGCTTTCTTT. Protein product: CASSYPSEGGYTEAFF.

The rearrangement joins TRBV6-1 to TRBJ1-2, with a possible D match to TRBD1 (5 bases). There are 15 residues in the CDR3. Germline V gene lookup returns CDR1 MNHNS and CDR2 SASEGT. Trimming took off 4 bases at V and 1 base at J, with 13 bases between the two ends. CDR3 sequence (DNA): TGTGCCAGCAGTGTAACGGGGGTATATAACTATGGCTACACCTTC. Protein: CASSVTGVYNYGYTF.